This TCR beta chain came from a study of blood T cell repertoires in COVID-19. About the study: Samples of COVID-19 (acute and convalescent) were obtained from the United States, Italy and Spain.

In the original processing: For nucleated cells, counts were estimated from reference gene primer amplification. Repertoires were generated with immunoSEQ multiplex PCR, while TCRdb's copy carries only in-frame clones and drops some. The V and J calls and clone size come from that table; D and trimming were worked out from the DNA. Altogether tens of thousands of clones are present, under 90% being singletons, with the ten largest covering approximately 30%. Germline CDR1 KGHDR, CDR2 SFDVKD. This CDR3 comprises 14 residues. Trimming stripped 1 base from V and 6 bases from J, with 10 bases between. Sequenced sample: peripheral blood. The receptor was derived from a woman of 80 years or more with active or convalescent COVID-19. V and J are TRBV24-1 and TRBJ2-3, with TRBD1 as a possible D gene (6 bases). CDR3 residues: CATSDFTQGDTQYF. The CDR3 region has the DNA TGTGCCACCAGTGATTTTACTCAGGGGGATACGCAGTATTTT.